This T cell receptor (beta chain) was recorded in a study of identical twins. Healthy Caucasians made up all donors. The germline gives CDR1 KGHSH, CDR2 LQKENI. The CDR3 totals 15 residues. Trimming stripped 2 bases from V and 4 bases from J, with 14 bases between. To note about this clonotype: Its specificity is not known.

Overall study findings and caveats: For monozygotic twins, models underestimated out-of-frame TCR alpha sharing.

Each cDNA held unique molecular identifiers, and template switching gave it a universal primer site. MiXCR, run by TCRdb on the 5' RACE reads, gives a single entry per CDR3 protein. The repertoire has some 440,000 distinct CDR3 sequences, 20% to 25% of them found once; the top ten carry approximately 2.9%. This sample was shared with a second study, whose subject was T cells expressing NK-cell markers. As that report states: The TCR beta repertoires were obtained from sorted CD3+CD56+NKG2C+, CD3+CD56+NKG2C- and CD3+CD56-NKG2C+ T cells.

Sequenced sample: CD4+ T cells sorted from blood. The rearrangement joins TRBV18 to TRBJ1-2, with D uncertain. The TCR sequence derives from a woman aged 18-35 years in good health. In nucleotides, the CDR3 is TGTGCCAGCTCACCAGCTCAAGGCAGAACCTATGGCTACACCTTC. The encoded protein is CASSPAQGRTYGYTF.